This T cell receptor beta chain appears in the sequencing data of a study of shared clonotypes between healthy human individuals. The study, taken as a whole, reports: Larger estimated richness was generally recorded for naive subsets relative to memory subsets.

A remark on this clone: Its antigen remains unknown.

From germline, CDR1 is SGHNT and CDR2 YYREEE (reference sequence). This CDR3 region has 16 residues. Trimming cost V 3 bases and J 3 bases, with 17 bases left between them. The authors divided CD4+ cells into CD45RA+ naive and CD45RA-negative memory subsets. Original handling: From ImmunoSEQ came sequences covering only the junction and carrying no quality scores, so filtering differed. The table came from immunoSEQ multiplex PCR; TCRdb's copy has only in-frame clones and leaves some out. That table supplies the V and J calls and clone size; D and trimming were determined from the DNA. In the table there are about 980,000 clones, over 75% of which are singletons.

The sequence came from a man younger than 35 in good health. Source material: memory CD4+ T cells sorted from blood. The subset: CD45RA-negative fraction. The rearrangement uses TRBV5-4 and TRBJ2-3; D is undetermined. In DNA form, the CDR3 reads TGTGCCAGCAGCTCCCCCGGTAGGAAGGTTACAGATACGCAGTATTTT. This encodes CASSSPGRKVTDTQYF.